The 17 T cell receptor beta chains in this list originate from one sample, sequenced in a study of shared clonotypes between healthy human individuals. Some clones are missing from TCRdb's copy, which holds only in-frame ones; the method was immunoSEQ multiplex PCR. The sample includes fewer than 850,000 clones, about 96% of them seen just once. Terminally differentiated effector memory CD45RA+ cells were excluded from the naive CD8 cells, which were CD45RO-negative and positively selected for CCR7. The sample comprised naive CD8+ T cells sorted from blood. These receptors all stem from a man younger than 40 in good health.

V and J are TRBV11-3 and TRBJ2-2; 13 bases agree with TRBD2. Germline lookup yields CDR1 SGHNT and CDR2 YENEEA. Losses at the gene ends were 5 bases for V and 4 bases for J; bases not matched to a gene: 10. The length of the CDR3 is 18 residues. The CDR3 bases are TGTGCCAGCAGCCTCACTAGCGGGAGGGCCGCGAGCACCGGGGAGCTGTTTTTT. Encoded protein: CASSLTSGRAASTGELFF.

V gene TRBV7-9 combines with J gene TRBJ2-5; D assignment may be TRBD1 or TRBD2 (6 bases each). Trimming took 7 bases from V and 10 from J, leaving 22 bases between them. The CDR3 sequence is 14 residues long. The germline gives CDR1 SEHNR, CDR2 FQNEAQ (reference sequence). CDR3 in amino acids: CASTGGDWGLLQYF. CDR3 coding DNA: TGTGCCAGCACCGGAGGGGATTGGGGGCTCCTCCAGTACTTC.

The V and J genes are TRBV4-3 and TRBJ2-3, with D hard to call. CDR1 is LGHNA and CDR2 is YSLEER in the germline V gene. Trimming removed 1 base from V and 4 bases from J, with 15 bases in between. The CDR3 consists of 16 residues. The CDR3 reads CASSQVWRRLSDTQYF. The CDR3 DNA follows: TGCGCCAGCAGCCAAGTTTGGCGCAGGCTTTCAGATACGCAGTATTTT.

The CDR3 here is CASSLGGGSSSYEQYF. In nucleotides, the CDR3 is TGTGCCAGCAGCTTAGGTGGGGGATCAAGCTCCTACGAGCAGTACTTC. The chain recombines TRBV7-9 with TRBJ2-7; possibly TRBD1 or TRBD2 for D (5 bases each). CDR3 size: 16 residues. Trimming pared 1 base from V and 0 bases from J, leaving 13 bases between. The germline gives CDR1 SEHNR, CDR2 FQNEAQ (reference sequence). The whole variable domain, filled in from reference TRBV7-9 and TRBJ2-7, reads DTGVSQNPRHKITKRGQNVTFRCDPISEHNRLYWYRQTLGQGPEFLTYFQNEAQLEKSRLLSDRFSAERPKGSFSTLEIQRTEQGDSAMYLCASSLGGGSSSYEQYFGPGTRLTVT.

Remarks on this clone: The same CDR3 arises from other DNA sequences in this sample as well. This chain links TRBV29-1 with TRBJ2-7; D is undetermined. The CDR3 consists of 12 residues. The germline V gene encodes CDR1 SQVTM and CDR2 ANQGSEA. The V gene lost 2 bases and the J gene lost 0 bases, with 5 bases spanning the gap. CDR3 nucleotide sequence: TGCAGCGTTGAAACAGCCTCCTACGAGCAGTACTTC. This encodes CSVETASYEQYF.

The rearrangement uses TRBV10-3 and TRBJ2-5, with 9 bases lining up with TRBD2. Germline assignment: CDR1 ENHRY and CDR2 SYGVKD. After removal of 7 bases from V and 0 bases from J, the junction contained 6 bases not matched to a gene. This CDR3 region has 15 residues. Written as DNA, the CDR3 is TGTGCCATCATGGTGGCTAGCGGGAACCAAGAGACCCAGTACTTC. This translates into CAIMVASGNQETQYF.

DNA for the CDR3: TGTGCCAGCACCCTGTCCGCAGATACGCAGTATTTT. It codes for CASTLSADTQYF. V is TRBV7-8 and J is TRBJ2-3; D gene ambiguous. Germline V gene lookup returns CDR1 SGHVS and CDR2 FQNEAQ. The CDR3 totals 12 residues. V was shortened by 7 bases and J by 4 bases, with 9 bases between the two germline ends.

V usage is TRBV7-3 and J usage is TRBJ1-3; D remains unclear. V was cut by 3 bases and J by 4 bases, with 10 bases left in between. Germline CDR1 reads SGHTA; CDR2 reads FQGTGA. The CDR3 is 14 residues long. CDR3 in DNA: TGTGCCAGCAGCTTGGTGGGCCCAGGAAACACCATATATTTT. Its translation: CASSLVGPGNTIYF.

This chain joins TRBV10-3 and TRBJ1-2; D not resolved. The germline V and J ends were trimmed by 2 bases and 12 bases, with 13 bases remaining between them. Germline values: CDR1 ENHRY, CDR2 SYGVKD. This CDR3 contains 12 residues. DNA of the CDR3: TGTGCCATCAGTGAGCCGGGGTTAGATGACACCTTC. Translation gives CAISEPGLDDTF.

The DNA for the CDR3 is TGTGCCAGCAGTGAAGGCCGAGCCGGGGAGCTGTTTTTT. Its translation: CASSEGRAGELFF. The gene calls are TRBV6-4 and TRBJ2-2; D remains ambiguous. CDR3 size: 13 residues. Germline V gene data show CDR1 as MRHNA and CDR2 as SNTAGT. V gave up 3 bases and J gave up 6 bases, with 8 bases separating them.

The V gene is TRBV4-1, the J gene TRBJ2-3; D not resolved. CDR3 size: 15 residues. The germline V and J ends were trimmed by 1 base and 2 bases, with 10 bases remaining between them. The germline V gene has CDR1 MGHRA and CDR2 YSYEKL. DNA of the CDR3: TGCGCCAGCAGCCAAGGGGAACGGTTCACAGATACGCAGTATTTT. Translated, it gives CASSQGERFTDTQYF.

The chain couples TRBV29-1 to TRBJ1-2; TRBD1 is a possible D gene (6 bases). CDR3 length: 17 residues. V was pared by 7 bases and J by 4 bases, with 28 bases between. Germline values: CDR1 SQVTM, CDR2 ANQGSEA. CDR3 DNA sequence: TGCAGCGCCCTTCAACCTGGCCGCGGGGGGCATCGCTATGGCTACACCTTC. Encoded protein: CSALQPGRGGHRYGYTF.

The V gene is TRBV30, the J gene TRBJ2-1, with D perhaps matching TRBD1 (5 bases). The CDR3 covers 17 residues. V dropped 1 base and J dropped 2 bases, with 18 bases sitting between them. CDR1 is GTSNPN, CDR2 SVGIG, per germline (reference sequence). CDR3 sequence (DNA): TGTGCCTGGAGTGCACCTGACAGAATCCTTACCTACAATGAGCAGTTCTTC. Protein sequence: CAWSAPDRILTYNEQFF.

J is TRBJ2-7 and V is TRBV29-1; no clear D. This CDR3 is 13 amino acids long. Germline-derived CDR1 and CDR2 are SQVTM and ANQGSEA. Trimming took off 4 bases at V and 2 bases at J, with 12 bases between the two ends. CDR3 DNA sequence: TGCAGCGTTGTGTACGGAACAGCCTACGAGCAGTACTTC. Its translation: CSVVYGTAYEQYF.

The V call is TRBV11-2, the J call TRBJ2-7; possibly TRBD2 for D (6 bases). There are 15 residues in the CDR3. Germline CDR1 SGHAT, CDR2 FQNNGV. V was cut by 5 bases and J by 2 bases, with 16 bases left in between. The CDR3 loop is CASSPGGDNPYEQYF. CDR3 nucleotide sequence: TGTGCCAGCAGCCCCGGGGGAGATAACCCCTACGAGCAGTACTTC. Full variable domain (missing parts from reference TRBV11-2 and TRBJ2-7): EAGVAQSPRYKIIEKRQSVAFWCNPISGHATLYWYQQILGQGPKLLIQFQNNGVVDDSQLPKDRFSAERLKGVDSTLKIQPAKLEDSAVYLCASSPGGDNPYEQYFGPGTRLTVT.

CDR3 protein: CASSSTGVLETQYF. As DNA, the CDR3 is TGCGCCAGCAGCTCCACAGGGGTTCTGGAGACCCAGTACTTC. The chain joins TRBV5-1 to TRBJ2-5; 7 bases fit TRBD1. This CDR3 is 14 amino acids long. V lost 3 bases and J lost 5; bases outside the gene matches: 7. The germline V gene encodes CDR1 SGHRS and CDR2 YFSETQ.

The rearrangement uses TRBV7-9 and TRBJ2-1, with 9 bases that match TRBD1. Germline CDR1 reads SEHNR; CDR2 reads FQNEAQ (reference sequence). The CDR3 runs to 15 residues. V was clipped by 5 bases and J by 4 bases; unmatched bases: 6. The CDR3 is CASSLGQGMYNEQFF. The CDR3 DNA reads as TGTGCCAGCAGCCTCGGACAGGGGATGTACAATGAGCAGTTCTTC.